The 12 T cell receptor beta chains reported below all come from one sample, sequenced in a study of a mutant IDH1 vaccine in newly diagnosed glioma. Time point given: baseline, week 1 (first vaccination visit). The treatment here: pre-vaccination baseline after standard-of-care therapy. Sequenced by immunoSEQ multiplex PCR; TCRdb stores in-frame clones only, minus some. The sample gives tens of thousands of clones, 83% of which show up once; approximately 8% is in the top ten. Sequencing was performed on PBMCs, taken from a glioma patient treated with radiotherapy, temozolomide or both. The source of these receptors is a woman in her forties or fifties with glioma.

The chain links TRBV7-2 to TRBJ2-5; D unresolved. The CDR3 runs 12 residues. Germline CDR1 SGHTA, CDR2 FQGNSA. The ends were cut back, 2 bases at V and 2 bases at J, with 3 bases in the middle. The CDR3 nucleotides are TGTGCCAGCAGCTTAAATCAAGAGACCCAGTACTTC. Amino acid sequence: CASSLNQETQYF.

This clone came up a few times. The chain has TRBV6-5 and TRBJ2-7, with 9 positions matching TRBD1. This CDR3 is built from 15 residues. V was pared by 0 bases and J by 5 bases, with 5 bases of the junction left unmatched. CDR1 MNHEY and CDR2 SVGAGI come from the germline V gene. The CDR3 coding sequence is TGTGCCAGCAGTTACTCGGGGACAGGGCCCCACGAGCAGTACTTC. This gives the protein CASSYSGTGPHEQYF.

The chain recombines TRBV2 with TRBJ2-5, with D maybe TRBD2 (7 bases). This CDR3 contains 14 residues. Per the germline V gene, CDR1 is SNHLY and CDR2 is FYNNEI. Trimming removed 7 bases at V and 2 bases at J, with 14 bases between. The CDR3 region is CASKRGGGQETQYF. The CDR3 coding sequence is TGTGCCAGCAAAAGGGGGGGAGGGCAAGAGACCCAGTACTTC. Full variable domain (outside the CDR3, taken from reference TRBV2 and TRBJ2-5): EPEVTQTPSHQVTQMGQEVILRCVPISNHLYFYWYRQILGQKVEFLVSFYNNEISEKSEIFDDQFSVERPDGSNFTLKIRSTKLEDSAMYFCASKRGGGQETQYFGPGTRLLVL.

V is TRBV30 and J is TRBJ2-1; D is unclear. Germline V gene lookup returns CDR1 GTSNPN and CDR2 SVGIG (reference sequence). V was clipped by 3 bases and J by 7 bases, with 10 bases between them. There are 12 residues in the CDR3. The DNA for the CDR3 is TGTGCCTGGAGGCCCTCCGGGAATGAGCAGTTCTTC. Amino acid sequence: CAWRPSGNEQFF.

The V call is TRBV7-2, the J call TRBJ2-5; D perhaps matches TRBD2 (5 bases). Germline V gene lookup returns CDR1 SGHTA and CDR2 FQGNSA. The CDR3 extends over 14 amino acids. The germline V and J ends were trimmed by 3 bases and 4 bases, with 12 bases remaining between them. This CDR3 is CASSFRGESETQYF. The CDR3, as DNA: TGTGCCAGCAGCTTTCGGGGAGAGTCAGAGACCCAGTACTTC.

This chain joins TRBV6-5 and TRBJ2-7; D may be TRBD1 or TRBD2 (6 bases each). In germline, CDR1 is MNHEY, CDR2 SVGAGI. The CDR3 has 13 amino acids. The V and J ends lost 10 bases and 4 bases respectively, with 17 bases between them. CDR3 DNA: TGTGCCACTTCAAAGGGGGGTGCTTACGAGCAGTACTTC. Translation gives CATSKGGAYEQYF.

The rearrangement joins TRBV21-1 to TRBJ1-5; the D call TRBD1 from the table was never checked on the DNA. TRBV21-1 is a pseudogene segment. The CDR3 extends over 16 amino acids. CDR3 nucleotide sequence: TGTGCCAGCAGTAAGGACAGGGAGGAGGGCAATCAGCCCCAGCATTTT. It specifies CASSKDREEGNQPQHF.

Turning to this clone: This specimen includes other DNA sequences encoding the same CDR3. The chain links TRBV19 to TRBJ1-5, with 7 bases aligning to TRBD1. CDR1 is LNHDA and CDR2 is SQIVND in the germline V gene (reference sequence). The CDR3 runs to 14 residues. V gave up 3 bases and J gave up 2 bases; unmatched junction bases: 1. The CDR3 spells CASSIGQGNQPQHF. CDR3 DNA: TGTGCCAGTAGTATCGGACAGGGCAATCAGCCCCAGCATTTT.

This clone was detected only a few times. The chain links TRBV29-1 to TRBJ1-2; TRBD1 matches 7 bases. V was clipped by 6 bases and J by 4 bases; unmatched bases: 5. Germline CDR1 SQVTM, CDR2 ANQGSEA. CDR3 length equals 12 residues. Here the CDR3 DNA reads TGCAGCGTGTGGACAGGCAGCTATGGCTACACCTTC. Its translation is CSVWTGSYGYTF.

This clone showed up just once. V and J are TRBV7-9 and TRBJ2-1; D remains ambiguous. CDR3 size: 12 residues. Germline V gene lookup returns CDR1 SEHNR and CDR2 FQNEAQ (reference sequence). V lost 1 base to trimming and J lost 7 bases, with 5 bases between them. The CDR3 DNA sequence: TGTGCCAGCAGCTTAGACCTTAATGAGCAGTTCTTC. Translation gives CASSLDLNEQFF.

In nucleotides, the CDR3 is TGTGCCAGCAGCGACCGTGGCAGTCTGAACACCGGGGAGCTGTTTTTT. This gives the protein CASSDRGSLNTGELFF. V usage is TRBV9 and J usage is TRBJ2-2; D not resolved. CDR3 length: 16 amino acids. Germline V gives CDR1 SGDLS, CDR2 YYNGEE. V dropped 3 bases and J dropped 1 base, with 13 bases sitting between them.

The genes are TRBV5-1 and TRBJ1-2, with D unresolved. The CDR3 runs to 14 residues. Germline CDR1 and CDR2: SGHRS and YFSETQ. V lost 0 bases, J lost 4 bases, and 10 bases lay in between. The chain's CDR3 is CASSLDRSGYGYTF. As DNA, the CDR3 is TGCGCCAGCAGCTTGGATAGGTCGGGCTATGGCTACACCTTC.